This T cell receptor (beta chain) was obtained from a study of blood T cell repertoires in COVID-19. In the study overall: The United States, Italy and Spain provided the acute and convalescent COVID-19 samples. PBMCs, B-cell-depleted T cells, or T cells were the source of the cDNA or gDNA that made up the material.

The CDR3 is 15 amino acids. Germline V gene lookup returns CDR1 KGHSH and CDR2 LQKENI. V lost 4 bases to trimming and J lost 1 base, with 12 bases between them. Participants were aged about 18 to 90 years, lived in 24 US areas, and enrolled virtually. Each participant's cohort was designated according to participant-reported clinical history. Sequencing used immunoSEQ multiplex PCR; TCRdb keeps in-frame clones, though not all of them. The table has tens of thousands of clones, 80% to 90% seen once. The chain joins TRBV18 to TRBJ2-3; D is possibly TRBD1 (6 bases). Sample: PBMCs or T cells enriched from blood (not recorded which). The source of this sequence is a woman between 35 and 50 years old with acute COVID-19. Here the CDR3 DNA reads TGTGCCAGCTCACGCGAACAGGGCCGCACAGATACGCAGTATTTT. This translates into CASSREQGRTDTQYF.